This record concerns one T cell receptor (beta chain) sequence. The authors reverse transcribed roughly 0.5 to 1 ug RNA with random hexamers. TCRdb reprocessed the immunoSEQ multiplex PCR reads via MiXCR and lists one record per CDR3 protein. The sample contains a few hundred thousand distinct CDR3 sequences, 85% of which appear only once. This entry is derived from a study of CD8 T cells in Susac syndrome. The CDR3 spans 17 residues. Germline-derived CDR1 and CDR2 are DFQATT and SNEGSKA (reference sequence). V lost 2 bases to trimming and J lost 3 bases, with 21 bases between them. Sequenced material: CD8+ T cells from PBMCs. The V gene is TRBV20-1, the J gene TRBJ2-3, with D hard to call. This TCR derives from a human donor with multiple sclerosis. CDR3 sequence reads: CSARSLATLDDTDTQYF. Here the CDR3 DNA reads TGCAGTGCTAGATCTCTCGCAACCTTGGACGATACAGATACGCAGTATTTT.